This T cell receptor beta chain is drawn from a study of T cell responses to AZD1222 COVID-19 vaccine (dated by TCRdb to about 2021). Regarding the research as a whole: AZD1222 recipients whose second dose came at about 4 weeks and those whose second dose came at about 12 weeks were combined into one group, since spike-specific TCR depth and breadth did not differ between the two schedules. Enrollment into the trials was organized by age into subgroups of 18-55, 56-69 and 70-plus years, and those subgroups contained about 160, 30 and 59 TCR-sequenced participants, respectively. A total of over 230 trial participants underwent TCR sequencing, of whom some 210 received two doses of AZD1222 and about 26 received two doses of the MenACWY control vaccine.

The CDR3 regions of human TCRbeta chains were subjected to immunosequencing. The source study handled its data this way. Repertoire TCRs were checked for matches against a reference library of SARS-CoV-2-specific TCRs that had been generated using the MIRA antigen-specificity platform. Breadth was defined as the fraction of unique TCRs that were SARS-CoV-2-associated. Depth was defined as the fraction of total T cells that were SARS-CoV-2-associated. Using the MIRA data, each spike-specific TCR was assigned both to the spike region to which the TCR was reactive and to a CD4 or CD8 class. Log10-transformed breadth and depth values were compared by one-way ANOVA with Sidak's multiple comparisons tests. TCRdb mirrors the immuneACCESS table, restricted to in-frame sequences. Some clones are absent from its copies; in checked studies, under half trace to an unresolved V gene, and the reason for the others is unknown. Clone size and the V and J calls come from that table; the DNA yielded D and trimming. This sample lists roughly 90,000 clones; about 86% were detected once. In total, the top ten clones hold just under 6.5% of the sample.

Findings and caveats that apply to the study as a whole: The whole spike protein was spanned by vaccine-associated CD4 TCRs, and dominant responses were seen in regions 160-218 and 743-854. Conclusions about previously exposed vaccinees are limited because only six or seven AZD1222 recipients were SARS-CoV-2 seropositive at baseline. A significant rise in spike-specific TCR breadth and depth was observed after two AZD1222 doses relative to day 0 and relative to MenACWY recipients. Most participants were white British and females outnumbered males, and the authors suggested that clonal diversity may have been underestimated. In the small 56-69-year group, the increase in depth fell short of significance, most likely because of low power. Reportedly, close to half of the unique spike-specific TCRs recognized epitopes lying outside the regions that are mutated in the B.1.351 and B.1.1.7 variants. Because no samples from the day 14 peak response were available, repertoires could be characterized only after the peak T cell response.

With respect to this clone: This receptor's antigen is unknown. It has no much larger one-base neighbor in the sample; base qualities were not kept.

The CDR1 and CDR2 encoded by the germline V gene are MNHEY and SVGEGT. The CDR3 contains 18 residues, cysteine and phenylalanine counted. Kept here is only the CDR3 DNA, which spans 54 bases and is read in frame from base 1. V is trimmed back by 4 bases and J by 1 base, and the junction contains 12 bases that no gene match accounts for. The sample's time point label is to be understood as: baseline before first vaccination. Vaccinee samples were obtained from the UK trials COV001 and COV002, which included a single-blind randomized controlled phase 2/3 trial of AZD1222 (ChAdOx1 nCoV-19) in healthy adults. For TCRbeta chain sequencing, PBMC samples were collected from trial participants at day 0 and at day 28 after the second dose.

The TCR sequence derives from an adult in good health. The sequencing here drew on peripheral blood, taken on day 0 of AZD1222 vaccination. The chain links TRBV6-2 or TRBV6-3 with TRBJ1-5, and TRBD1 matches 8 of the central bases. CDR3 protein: CASSFGTGGSLSNQPQHF. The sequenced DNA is TGTGCCAGCAGTTTCGGGACAGGCGGCAGTTTGAGCAATCAGCCCCAGCATTTT.